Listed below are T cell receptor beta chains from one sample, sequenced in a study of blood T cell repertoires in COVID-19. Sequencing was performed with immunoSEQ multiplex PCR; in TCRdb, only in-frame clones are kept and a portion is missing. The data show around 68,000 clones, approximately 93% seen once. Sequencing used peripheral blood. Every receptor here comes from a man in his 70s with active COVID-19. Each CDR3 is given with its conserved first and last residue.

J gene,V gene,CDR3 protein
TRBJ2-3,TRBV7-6,CASSLGWPGWETDTQYF
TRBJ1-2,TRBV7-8,CASSEPIGTGFGYTF
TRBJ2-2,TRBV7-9,CASSLWESGELFF
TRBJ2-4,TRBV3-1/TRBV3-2,CASSQAPSYSIGNIQYF
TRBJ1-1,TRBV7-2,CASSLAAGGNTEAFF
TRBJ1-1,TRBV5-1,CASGKGGTNTEAFF
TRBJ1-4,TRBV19,CASSPGQGMENEKLFF
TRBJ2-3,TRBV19,CASSIGLAGSDTQYF
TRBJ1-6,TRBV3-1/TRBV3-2,CASSHLLQGAGSPLHF
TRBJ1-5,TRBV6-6,CASSLSRDRGQPQHF
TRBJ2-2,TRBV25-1,CASSDLGSGELFF
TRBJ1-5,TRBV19,CASSVTGTVINQPQHF
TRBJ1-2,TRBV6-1,CASSDGNSPYGYTF
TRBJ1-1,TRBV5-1,CASSVGDRNTEAFF
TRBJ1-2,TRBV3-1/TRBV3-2,CASSLGPGTDGYTF
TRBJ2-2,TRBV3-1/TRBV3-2,CASSQGIGTSGGGPPAELFF
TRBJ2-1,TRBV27,CASSSPGYNEQFF
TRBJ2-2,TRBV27,CASRLAGGAIAGELFF
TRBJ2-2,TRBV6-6,CASTIWGTGDTGELFF
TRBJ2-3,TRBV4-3,CASSQVAGESTDTQYF
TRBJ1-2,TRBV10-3,CAISGGTGYGYTF
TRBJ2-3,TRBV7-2,CASNTGLAGGADTQYF
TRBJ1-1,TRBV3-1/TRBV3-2,CASTQSAGTEAFF
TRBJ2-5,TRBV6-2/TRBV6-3,CASSGGLAPSWETQYF
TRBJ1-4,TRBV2,CASSDRGEKLFF
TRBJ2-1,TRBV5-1,CASSRDYRGAGGEQFF
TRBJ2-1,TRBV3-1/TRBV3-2,CASSQRTLLAGGSNEQFF
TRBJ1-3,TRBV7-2,CASSSPPSVGNTIYF
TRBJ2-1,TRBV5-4,CASSLSGGAHNEQFF
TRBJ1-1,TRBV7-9,CASSPRGALVTEAFF
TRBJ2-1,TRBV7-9,CASRHGVHNEQFF
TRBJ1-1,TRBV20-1,CSARDLSEAFF
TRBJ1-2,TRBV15,CATSRATGGTNYGYTF